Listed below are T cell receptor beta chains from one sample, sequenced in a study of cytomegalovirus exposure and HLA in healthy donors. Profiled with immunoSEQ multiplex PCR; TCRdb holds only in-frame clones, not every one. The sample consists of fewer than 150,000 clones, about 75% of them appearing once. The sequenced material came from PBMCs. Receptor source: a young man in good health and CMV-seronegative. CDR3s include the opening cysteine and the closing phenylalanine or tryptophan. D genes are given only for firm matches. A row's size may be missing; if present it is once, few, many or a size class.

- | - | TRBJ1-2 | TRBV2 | TGTGCCAGCACCCTCCAGGGGAACTATGGCTACACCTTC | CASTLQGNYGYTF
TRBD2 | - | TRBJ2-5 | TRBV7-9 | TGTGCCAGCAGGCAGCGGGGGGCCCAAGAGACCCAGTACTTC | CASRQRGAQETQYF
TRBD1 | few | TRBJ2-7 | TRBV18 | TGTGCCAGCTCACCTCAGAGACCGGGACAGGGGGATGTTGAGTACTTC | CASSPQRPGQGDVEYF
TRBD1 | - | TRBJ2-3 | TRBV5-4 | TGTGCCAGCAGCTTGTATCGGACAGGATCTAGCACAGATACGCAGTATTTT | CASSLYRTGSSTDTQYF
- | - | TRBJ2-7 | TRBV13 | TGTGCCAGCAGCTCAGACTTCGAGAAATACGAGCAGTACTTC | CASSSDFEKYEQYF
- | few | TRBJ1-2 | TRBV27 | TGTGCCAGCAGGGGAGGACATCGCTATGGCTACACCTTC | CASRGGHRYGYTF
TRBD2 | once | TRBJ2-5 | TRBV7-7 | TGTGCCAGCAGCTTAGATGGACTAGCTACGAAGACCCAGTACTTC | CASSLDGLATKTQYF
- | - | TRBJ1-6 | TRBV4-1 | TGCGCCAGCAGCCAAGATTTTGGGGGCCCGAGCTCCTATAATTCCCCCCTCCACTTT | CASSQDFGGPSSYNSPLHF
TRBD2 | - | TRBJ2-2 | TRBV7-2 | TGTGCCAGCAGCTTCAGCGGGGTGAACACCGGGGAGCTGTTTTTT | CASSFSGVNTGELFF
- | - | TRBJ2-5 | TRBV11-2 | TGTGCCAGCAGCCCCAGCAGAGCGGAAGAGACCCAGTACTTC | CASSPSRAEETQYF
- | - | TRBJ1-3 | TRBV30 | TGTGCCTGGAGTGCTTGGACACGGGTGGCGGGAAGCACCATATATTTT | CAWSAWTRVAGSTIYF
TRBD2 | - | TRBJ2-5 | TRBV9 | TGTGCCAGCAGCCCCAGTGGACTAGCGGAAGAGACCCAGTACTTC | CASSPSGLAEETQYF